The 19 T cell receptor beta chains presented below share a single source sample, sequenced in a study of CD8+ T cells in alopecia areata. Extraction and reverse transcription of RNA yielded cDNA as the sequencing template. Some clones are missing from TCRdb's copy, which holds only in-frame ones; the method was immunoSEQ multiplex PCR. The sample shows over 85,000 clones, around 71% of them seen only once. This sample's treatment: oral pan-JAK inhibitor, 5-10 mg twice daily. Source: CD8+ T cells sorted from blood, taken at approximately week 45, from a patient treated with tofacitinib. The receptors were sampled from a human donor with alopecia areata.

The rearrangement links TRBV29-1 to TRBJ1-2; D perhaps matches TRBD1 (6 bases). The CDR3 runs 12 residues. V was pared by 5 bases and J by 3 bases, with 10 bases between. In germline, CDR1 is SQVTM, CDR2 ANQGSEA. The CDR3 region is CSVWGGYYGYTF. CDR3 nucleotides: TGCAGCGTTTGGGGGGGCTACTATGGCTACACCTTC.

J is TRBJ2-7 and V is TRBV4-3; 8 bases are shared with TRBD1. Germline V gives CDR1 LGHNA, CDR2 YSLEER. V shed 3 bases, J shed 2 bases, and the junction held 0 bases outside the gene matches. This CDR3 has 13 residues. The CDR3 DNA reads TGCGCCAGCAGCCAGGGACAGGCCTACGAGCAGTACTTC. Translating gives CASSQGQAYEQYF.

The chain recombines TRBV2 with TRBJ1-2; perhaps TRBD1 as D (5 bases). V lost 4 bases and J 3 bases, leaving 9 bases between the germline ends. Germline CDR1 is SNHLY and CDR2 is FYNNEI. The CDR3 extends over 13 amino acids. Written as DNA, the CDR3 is TGTGCCAGCAGTGGGGTGACAGACTATGGCTACACCTTC. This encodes CASSGVTDYGYTF.

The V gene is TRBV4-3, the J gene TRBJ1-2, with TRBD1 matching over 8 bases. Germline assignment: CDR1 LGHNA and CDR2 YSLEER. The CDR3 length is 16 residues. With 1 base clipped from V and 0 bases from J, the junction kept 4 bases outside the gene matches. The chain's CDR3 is CASSQGQGTSNYGYTF. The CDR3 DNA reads TGCGCCAGCAGCCAAGGACAGGGGACCTCTAACTATGGCTACACCTTC.

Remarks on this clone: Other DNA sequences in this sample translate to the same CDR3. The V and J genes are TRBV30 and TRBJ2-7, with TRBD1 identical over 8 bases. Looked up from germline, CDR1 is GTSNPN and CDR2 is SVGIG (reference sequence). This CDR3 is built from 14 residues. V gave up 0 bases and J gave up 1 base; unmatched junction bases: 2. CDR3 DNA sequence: TGTGCCTGGAGTGTCGGACAGGGATCCTACGAGCAGTACTTC. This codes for CAWSVGQGSYEQYF. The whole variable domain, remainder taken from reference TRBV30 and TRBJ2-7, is SQTIHQWPATLVQPVGSPLSLECTVEGTSNPNLYWYRQAAGRGLQLLFYSVGIGQISSEVPQNLSASRPQDRQFILSSKKLLLSDSGFYLCAWSVGQGSYEQYFGPGTRLTVT.

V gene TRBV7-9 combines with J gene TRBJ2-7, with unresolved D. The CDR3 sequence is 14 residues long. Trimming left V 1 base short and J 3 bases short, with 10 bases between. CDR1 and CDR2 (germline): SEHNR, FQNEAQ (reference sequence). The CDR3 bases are TGTGCCAGCAGCTTAGTGGGCGAGATCTACGAGCAGTACTTC. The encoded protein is CASSLVGEIYEQYF. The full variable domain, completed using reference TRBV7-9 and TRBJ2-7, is DTGVSQNPRHKITKRGQNVTFRCDPISEHNRLYWYRQTLGQGPEFLTYFQNEAQLEKSRLLSDRFSAERPKGSFSTLEIQRTEQGDSAMYLCASSLVGEIYEQYFGPGTRLTVT.

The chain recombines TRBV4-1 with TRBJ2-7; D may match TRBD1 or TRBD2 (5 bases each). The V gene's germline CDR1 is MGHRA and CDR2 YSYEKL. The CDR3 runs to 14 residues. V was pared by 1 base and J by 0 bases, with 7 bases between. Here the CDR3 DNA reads TGCGCCAGCAGCCAAGGAGGGACCTCCTACGAGCAGTACTTC. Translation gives CASSQGGTSYEQYF.

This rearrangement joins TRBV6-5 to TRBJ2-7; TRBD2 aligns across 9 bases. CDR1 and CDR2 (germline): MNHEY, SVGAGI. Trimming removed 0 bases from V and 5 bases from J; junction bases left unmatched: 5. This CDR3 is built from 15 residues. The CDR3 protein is CASSYSSGGLDEQYF. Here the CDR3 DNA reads TGTGCCAGCAGTTACTCTAGCGGGGGACTCGACGAGCAGTACTTC.

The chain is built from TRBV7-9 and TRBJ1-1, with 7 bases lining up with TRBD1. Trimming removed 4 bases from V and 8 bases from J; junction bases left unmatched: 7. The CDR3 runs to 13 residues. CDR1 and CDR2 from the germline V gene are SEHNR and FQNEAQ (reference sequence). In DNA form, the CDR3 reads TGTGCCAGCAGCTCGGAGACAGGGAGGGAAGCTTTCTTT. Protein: CASSSETGREAFF.

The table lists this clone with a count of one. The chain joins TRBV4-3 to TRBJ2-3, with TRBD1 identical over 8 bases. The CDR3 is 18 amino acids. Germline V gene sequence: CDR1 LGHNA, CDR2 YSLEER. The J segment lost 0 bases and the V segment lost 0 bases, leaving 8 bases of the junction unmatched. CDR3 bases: TGCGCCAGCAGCCAAGAAGGGACAGGCCTACGGAGCACAGATACGCAGTATTTT. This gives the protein CASSQEGTGLRSTDTQYF.

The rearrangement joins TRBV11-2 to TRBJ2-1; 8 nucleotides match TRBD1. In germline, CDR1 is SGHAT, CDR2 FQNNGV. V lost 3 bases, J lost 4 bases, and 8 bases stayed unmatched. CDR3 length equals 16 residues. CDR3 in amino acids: CASSLSMGQEYNEQFF. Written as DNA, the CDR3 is TGTGCCAGCAGCTTGAGTATGGGACAGGAATACAATGAGCAGTTCTTC.

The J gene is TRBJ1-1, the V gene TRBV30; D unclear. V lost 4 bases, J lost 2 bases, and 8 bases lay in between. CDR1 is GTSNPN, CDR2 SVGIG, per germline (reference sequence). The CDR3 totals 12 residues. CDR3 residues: CAWMTQNTEAFF. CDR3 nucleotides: TGTGCCTGGATGACACAAAACACTGAAGCTTTCTTT.

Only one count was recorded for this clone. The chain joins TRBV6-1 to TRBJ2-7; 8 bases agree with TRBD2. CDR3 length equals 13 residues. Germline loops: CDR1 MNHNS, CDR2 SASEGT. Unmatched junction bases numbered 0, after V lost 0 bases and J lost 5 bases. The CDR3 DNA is TGTGCCAGCAGTGAAGCCGGGAGGGACGAGCAGTACTTC. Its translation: CASSEAGRDEQYF.

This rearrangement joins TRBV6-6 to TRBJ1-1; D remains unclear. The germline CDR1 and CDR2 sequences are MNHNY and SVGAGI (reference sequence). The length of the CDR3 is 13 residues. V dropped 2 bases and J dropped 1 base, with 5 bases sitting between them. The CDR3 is CASSYPGNTEAFF. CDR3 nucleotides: TGTGCCAGCAGTTACCCAGGGAACACTGAAGCTTTCTTT.

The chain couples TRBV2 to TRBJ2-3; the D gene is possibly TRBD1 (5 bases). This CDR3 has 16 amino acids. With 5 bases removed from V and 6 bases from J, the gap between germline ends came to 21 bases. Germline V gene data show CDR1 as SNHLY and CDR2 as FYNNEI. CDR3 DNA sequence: TGTGCCAGCAGTTTCAGAGGCAGGGCCCTTGCGGATACGCAGTATTTT. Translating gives CASSFRGRALADTQYF.

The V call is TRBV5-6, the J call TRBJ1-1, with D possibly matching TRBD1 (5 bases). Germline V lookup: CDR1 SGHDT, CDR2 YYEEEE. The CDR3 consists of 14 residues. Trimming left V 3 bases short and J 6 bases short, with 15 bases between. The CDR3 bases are TGTGCCAGCAGCTCTGGACAAGAGGGTCCTGAAGCTTTCTTT. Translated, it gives CASSSGQEGPEAFF.

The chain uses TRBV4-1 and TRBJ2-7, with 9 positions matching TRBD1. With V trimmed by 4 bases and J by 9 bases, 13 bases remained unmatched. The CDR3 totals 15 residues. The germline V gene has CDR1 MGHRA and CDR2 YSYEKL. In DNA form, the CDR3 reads TGCGCCAGCAGCCCAGGGACAGGGATAGAAAATGGGCAGTACTTC. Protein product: CASSPGTGIENGQYF.

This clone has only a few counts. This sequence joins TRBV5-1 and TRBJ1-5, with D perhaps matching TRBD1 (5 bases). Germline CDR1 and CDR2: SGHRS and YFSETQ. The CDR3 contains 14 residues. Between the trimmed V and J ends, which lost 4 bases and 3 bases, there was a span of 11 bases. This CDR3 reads CASSLGGFNQPQHF. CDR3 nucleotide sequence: TGCGCCAGCAGCCTTGGGGGGTTCAATCAGCCCCAGCATTTT.

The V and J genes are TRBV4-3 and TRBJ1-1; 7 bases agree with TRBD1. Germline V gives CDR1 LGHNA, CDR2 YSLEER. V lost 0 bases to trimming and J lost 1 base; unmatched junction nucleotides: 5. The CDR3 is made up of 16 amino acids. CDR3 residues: CASSQDDTGENTEAFF. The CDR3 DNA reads TGCGCCAGCAGCCAAGATGATACAGGGGAGAACACTGAAGCTTTCTTT.